The 24 T cell receptor beta chains listed next were all sequenced from one sample in a study of T cell responses to AZD1222 COVID-19 vaccine. Clones were read by immunoSEQ multiplex PCR, and TCRdb kept only the in-frame ones, dropping some. The repertoire holds about 120,000 clones, around 87% seen once, with more than 3% in the top ten. This specimen was peripheral blood, taken on day 0 of AZD1222 vaccination. These receptors were collected from an adult in good health.

The chain joins TRBV5-1 to TRBJ1-1, with 8 bases identical to TRBD1. J gave up 4 bases and V 4 bases, and 6 bases lay outside the gene matches. Germline V gives CDR1 SGHRS, CDR2 YFSETQ. The CDR3 is 14 amino acids. As DNA, the CDR3 is TGCGCCAGCAGCGAGTGGACAGGGAGCACTGAAGCTTTCTTT. Amino acids: CASSEWTGSTEAFF.

The chain joins TRBV5-4 to TRBJ2-7; D gene ambiguous. V was cut by 4 bases and J by 4 bases, with 12 bases left in between. The CDR3 runs 13 residues. Germline CDR1 reads SGHNT; CDR2 reads YYREEE (reference sequence). The CDR3 reads CASSERMGYEQYF. The CDR3 bases are TGTGCCAGCAGCGAAAGGATGGGGTACGAGCAGTACTTC.

The chain employs TRBV7-3 and TRBJ2-5, with D unresolved. The CDR3 sequence is 14 residues long. In germline, CDR1 is SGHTA, CDR2 FQGTGA. The V and J ends lost 5 bases and 1 base respectively, with 11 bases between them. The CDR3 protein is CASSPDGTQETQYF. DNA for the CDR3: TGTGCCAGCAGCCCAGACGGTACCCAAGAGACCCAGTACTTC.

This clone was observed a single time. The chain carries TRBV28 and TRBJ2-1; D is perhaps TRBD1 (5 bases). The ends were cut back, 3 bases at V and 9 bases at J, with 18 bases in the middle. This CDR3 is built from 15 residues. Looked up from germline, CDR1 is MDHEN and CDR2 is SYDVKM. The CDR3 DNA is TGTGCCAGCAGTTTGGTCCAGGGCAGGATTGTTGAGCAGTTCTTC. Translating it yields CASSLVQGRIVEQFF.

This chain links TRBV6-5 with TRBJ2-1; a weak D match, TRBD1 (6 bases). Per the germline V gene, CDR1 is MNHEY and CDR2 is SVGAGI. V was clipped by 5 bases and J by 6 bases, with 8 bases between them. The CDR3 extends over 12 amino acids. The CDR3: CASSQQGNEQFF. CDR3 nucleotide sequence: TGTGCCAGCAGTCAACAGGGCAATGAGCAGTTCTTC.

The rearrangement joins TRBV3-1 (or the pseudogene TRBV3-2) to TRBJ1-1; no firm D call. V was pared by 2 bases and J by 3 bases, with 4 bases between. The CDR3 totals 12 residues. Germline-derived CDR1 and CDR2 are LGHDT and YNNKEL (reference sequence). The CDR3, as DNA: TGTGCCAGCAGCCAATTGGACACTGAAGCTTTCTTT. Translated: CASSQLDTEAFF.

The rearrangement joins TRBV20-1 to TRBJ1-3; D uncertain. CDR1 and CDR2 (germline): DFQATT, SNEGSKA (reference sequence). V was cut by 5 bases and J by 4 bases, with 6 bases left in between. The CDR3 is 11 residues long. The CDR3 DNA follows: TGCAGTGCTCGACTGGGAAACACCATATATTTT. This gives the protein CSARLGNTIYF.

The genes are TRBV7-9 and TRBJ1-2; the match to TRBD1 covers 10 bases. With 3 bases clipped from V and 7 bases from J, the junction kept 5 bases outside the gene matches. CDR1 and CDR2 from the germline V gene are SEHNR and FQNEAQ (reference sequence). This CDR3 spans 14 amino acids. CDR3 bases: TGTGCCAGCAGCTTTGGACAGGGGGGAGGTGGCTACACCTTC. This encodes CASSFGQGGGGYTF.

J is TRBJ1-3 and V is TRBV5-1, with 12 positions matching TRBD1. CDR1 is SGHRS and CDR2 is YFSETQ in the germline V gene. V lost 2 bases to trimming and J lost 0 bases; unmatched junction nucleotides: 6. The CDR3 has 18 residues. This CDR3 is CASSLGTGGLLSGNTIYF. The CDR3 nucleotides read TGCGCCAGCAGCTTAGGGACAGGGGGCCTCCTCTCTGGAAACACCATATATTTT.

V is TRBV12-5 and J is TRBJ1-1; D is possibly TRBD1 (5 bases). The CDR3 consists of 16 residues. Germline V CDR1 and CDR2: LGHNT, FRNRAP. Trimming removed 1 base at V and 1 base at J, with 13 bases between. CDR3 nucleotides: TGTGCTAGTGGTTTGGGCGGGGCACTCGAGAACACTGAAGCTTTCTTT. This encodes CASGLGGALENTEAFF. Combining the CDR3 with reference TRBV12-5 and TRBJ1-1 gives the whole variable domain DARVTQTPRHKVTEMGQEVTMRCQPILGHNTVFWYRQTMMQGLELLAYFRNRAPLDDSGMPKDRFSAEMPDATLATLKIQPSEPRDSAVYFCASGLGGALENTEAFFGQGTRLTVV.

The rearrangement joins TRBV5-8 to TRBJ1-6; D unresolved. V was clipped by 0 bases and J by 13 bases, with 2 bases between them. CDR3 size: 10 residues. Per the germline V gene, CDR1 is SGHTS and CDR2 is YDEGEE. The CDR3: CASSLEPLHF. The CDR3 region has the DNA TGTGCCAGCAGCTTGGAGCCCCTCCACTTT.

V gene TRBV3-1 (or the pseudogene TRBV3-2) combines with J gene TRBJ1-5, with D unresolved. Trimming took 2 bases from V and 6 from J, leaving 14 bases between them. Germline values: CDR1 LGHDT, CDR2 YNNKEL (reference sequence). The CDR3 has 15 amino acids. CDR3 bases: TGTGCCAGCAGCCAACGGACTCGGCCCAGTCAGCCCCAGCATTTT. Its translation is CASSQRTRPSQPQHF.

This clone was seen a single time. J is TRBJ1-1 and V is TRBV7-9; 11 bases align to TRBD1. Germline values: CDR1 SEHNR, CDR2 FQNEAQ (reference sequence). The CDR3 loop spans 17 amino acids. Trimming cost V 5 bases and J 1 base; bases outside gene matches: 9. CDR3 sequence (DNA): TGTGCCAGCAGCCCTCCGGGACAGGGGGTTACGAACACTGAAGCTTTCTTT. Translating it yields CASSPPGQGVTNTEAFF.

This chain connects TRBV15 to TRBJ1-5; possibly TRBD1 for D (6 bases). Trimming cost V 0 bases and J 1 base, with 10 bases left between them. The germline gives CDR1 LNHNV, CDR2 YYDKDF (reference sequence). The CDR3 contains 16 residues. Here the CDR3 DNA reads TGTGCCACCAGCAGAGAAGGGGGGGAGAGCAATCAGCCCCAGCATTTT. As protein: CATSREGGESNQPQHF.

This chain's CDR3 is CASSFDGATNEKLFF. The CDR3, as DNA: TGTGCCAGCAGCTTTGACGGTGCAACTAATGAAAAACTGTTTTTT. The V and J genes are TRBV7-2 and TRBJ1-4; D gene uncertain. The V gene's germline CDR1 is SGHTA and CDR2 FQGNSA. The CDR3 covers 15 residues. The germline V and J ends were trimmed by 3 bases and 0 bases, with 8 bases remaining between them. The full variable domain, with the rest looked up from reference TRBV7-2 and TRBJ1-4, is GAGVSQSPSNKVTEKGKDVELRCDPISGHTALYWYRQSLGQGLEFLIYFQGNSAPDKSGLPSDRFSAERTGGSVSTLTIQRTQQEDSAVYLCASSFDGATNEKLFFGSGTQLSVL.

The genes are TRBV6-6 and TRBJ2-7, with a possible D match to TRBD1 (8 bases). The V gene lost 2 bases and the J gene lost 5 bases, with 19 bases spanning the gap. Germline V gene lookup returns CDR1 MNHNY and CDR2 SVGAGI (reference sequence). This CDR3 is built from 16 residues. The CDR3 reads CASSYPTGGEFNEQYF. In DNA form, the CDR3 reads TGTGCCAGCAGTTACCCAACAGGGGGGGAGTTCAACGAGCAGTACTTC.

This rearrangement joins TRBV7-3 to TRBJ2-1, with a weak D call TRBD2 (6 bases). The CDR3 has 19 residues. Trimming took off 3 bases at V and 8 bases at J, with 29 bases between the two ends. The germline gives CDR1 SGHTA, CDR2 FQGTGA. This chain's CDR3 is CASSFRPVRGLLGGDEQFF. The CDR3 region has the DNA TGTGCCAGCAGCTTTCGCCCCGTTAGGGGACTCCTCGGGGGTGATGAGCAGTTCTTC. The complete variable domain, with remaining parts taken from reference TRBV7-3 and TRBJ2-1, reads GAGVSQTPSNKVTEKGKYVELRCDPISGHTALYWYRQSLGQGPEFLIYFQGTGAADDSGLPNDRFFAVRPEGSVSTLKIQRTERGDSAVYLCASSFRPVRGLLGGDEQFFGPGTRLTVL.

This clone was seen once. The J gene is TRBJ2-3, the V gene TRBV4-2, with 12 bases that match TRBD2. Per germline, CDR1 LGHNA and CDR2 YNFKEQ. The CDR3 loop spans 16 amino acids. Trimming removed 4 bases from V and 10 bases from J; junction bases left unmatched: 12. CDR3 residues: CASSPLTSGGLRAQYF. Written as DNA, the CDR3 is TGTGCCAGCAGCCCCCTTACTAGCGGGGGGCTCCGGGCGCAGTATTTT.

The rearrangement links TRBV7-9 to TRBJ1-2, with no clear D. V was cut by 0 bases and J by 8 bases, with 7 bases left in between. The CDR3 spans 12 residues. Germline CDR1 is SEHNR and CDR2 is FQNEAQ (reference sequence). The CDR3 protein is CASSLAPGGYTF. As DNA, the CDR3 is TGTGCCAGCAGCTTAGCTCCGGGAGGCTACACCTTC.

V usage is TRBV10-3 and J usage is TRBJ2-2, with 8 bases identical to TRBD2. Trimming cost V 7 bases and J 7 bases; bases outside gene matches: 8. In germline, CDR1 is ENHRY, CDR2 SYGVKD. The CDR3 has 14 amino acids. The CDR3 nucleotides are TGTGCCATCAACCGGGGGGGCCAAGTCGGGGAGCTGTTTTTT. Translated, it gives CAINRGGQVGELFF.

This chain links TRBV9 with TRBJ1-1; tentatively, D is TRBD1 (5 bases). Germline V gene lookup returns CDR1 SGDLS and CDR2 YYNGEE. This CDR3 contains 14 residues. V was trimmed by 3 bases and J by 1 base, leaving 10 bases between them. CDR3 sequence: CASSGRQSNTEAFF. CDR3 DNA: TGTGCCAGCAGCGGACGACAGTCGAACACTGAAGCTTTCTTT.

The V gene is TRBV5-8, the J gene TRBJ1-3, with a weak D call TRBD1 (5 bases). Trimming took 0 bases from V and 2 from J, leaving 9 bases between them. The CDR3 is 15 residues long. The germline CDR1 and CDR2 sequences are SGHTS and YDEGEE. Here the CDR3 reads CASSLEPGTGNTIYF. CDR3 in DNA: TGTGCCAGCAGCTTGGAACCAGGGACTGGAAACACCATATATTTT.

Within the sample, this clone is medium-sized. J is TRBJ2-7 and V is TRBV14; no clear D gene. Looked up from germline, CDR1 is SGHDN and CDR2 is FVKESK. V gave up 4 bases and J gave up 3 bases, with 4 bases separating them. The CDR3 covers 11 residues. The CDR3 DNA follows: TGTGCCAGCAGCCTGGGCTACGAGCAGTACTTC. Amino acids: CASSLGYEQYF.

This chain connects TRBV6-5 to TRBJ2-7; D tentatively reads TRBD1 or TRBD2 (5 bases each). Trimming pared 2 bases from V and 0 bases from J, leaving 8 bases between. The CDR3 sequence is 14 residues long. CDR1 is MNHEY and CDR2 is SVGAGI in the germline V gene. The CDR3: CASSYTGRSYEQYF. In DNA, the CDR3 is TGTGCCAGCAGTTACACGGGGCGCTCCTACGAGCAGTACTTC.